This T cell receptor beta chain was identified in a study of CD8 T cells in Susac syndrome. The V end lost 6 bases, the J end lost 3 bases, and 3 bases lay between the germline ends. Germline values: CDR1 MNHEY, CDR2 SMNVEV (reference sequence). The CDR3 consists of 11 residues. Healthy donors matched for age and sex were used as controls. Reverse transcription of roughly 0.5 to 1 ug RNA was performed with random hexamers. One entry per CDR3 protein results from TCRdb running MiXCR on the immunoSEQ multiplex PCR reads. The sample contains more than 130,000 distinct CDR3 sequences, roughly 94% of which appear only once.

Sequenced input: CD8+ T cells from PBMCs. This clonotype was obtained from a human donor in good health. The genes are TRBV27 and TRBJ2-1; D gene uncertain. This CDR3 reads CASRYYNEQFF. CDR3 DNA: TGTGCCAGCAGATACTACAATGAGCAGTTCTTC.